One and the same sample provided the 30 T cell receptor beta chains below, sequenced in a study of blood T cell repertoires in COVID-19 (dated by TCRdb to 2019 to 2021). Library construction relied on the immunoSEQ multiplex PCR assay. The table comes from immuneACCESS by way of TCRdb, which keeps in-frame sequences with V and J called. Part of the clones is missing from these tables; in studies checked, under half for an unresolved V gene and the rest for unknown reasons. The sample has 150,000 to 200,000 clones on record, roughly 79% of them singletons. Jointly, the top ten make up roughly 12% of the sample. Sequenced: peripheral blood. Source of these receptors: a woman at least 80 years old with COVID-19, enrolled during active disease.

Regarding this clone: A much bigger clone sits one base away, suggesting this may be a read error. The chain links TRBV6-5 to TRBJ1-1, with a tentative D call TRBD1 (5 bases). Per germline, CDR1 MNHEY and CDR2 SVGAGI. V was clipped by 5 bases and J by 1 base, with 8 bases between them. This CDR3 is 13 amino acids long. CDR3 in DNA: TGTGCCAGCAGTCCCGGACAGAACACTGAAGCTTTCTTT. Its translation is CASSPGQNTEAFF.

CDR3 sequence (DNA): TGTGCCAGCAGCTTGTCAGATTACTACGAGCAGTACTTC. Residues: CASSLSDYYEQYF. The rearrangement uses TRBV5-5 and TRBJ2-7; D unresolved. Trimming pared 1 base from V and 3 bases from J, leaving 8 bases between. Per germline, CDR1 SGHKS and CDR2 YYEKEE (reference sequence). The CDR3 is 13 amino acids.

The chain is built from TRBV6-5 and TRBJ1-1; 7 bases fit TRBD1. This CDR3 is built from 11 residues. CDR1 MNHEY and CDR2 SVGAGI come from the germline V gene. With 6 bases clipped from V and 7 bases from J, the junction kept 2 bases outside the gene matches. The CDR3 region has the DNA TGTGCCAGCAGACAGGGGCTTGAAGCTTTCTTT. The encoded protein is CASRQGLEAFF.

The chain employs TRBV7-2 and TRBJ1-2; TRBD1 agrees at 7 bases. The CDR3 consists of 14 residues. The germline V gene encodes CDR1 SGHTA and CDR2 FQGNSA. The V and J ends lost 4 bases and 3 bases, in that order; junction bases with no gene match: 5. The CDR3 sequence is CASSSHGQDYGYTF. CDR3 nucleotide sequence: TGTGCCAGCAGCTCCCACGGACAGGACTATGGCTACACCTTC.

The chain combines TRBV4-3 with TRBJ1-1; weak D call: TRBD1 (6 bases). CDR1 and CDR2 from the germline V gene are LGHNA and YSLEER. The CDR3 is made up of 13 amino acids. V lost 4 bases and J 4 bases, leaving 10 bases between the germline ends. CDR3 loop: CASSRNRATEAFF. CDR3 in DNA: TGCGCCAGCAGCCGGAACAGGGCCACTGAAGCTTTCTTT.

This chain links TRBV5-8 with TRBJ1-2; D not resolved. The germline V gene encodes CDR1 SGHTS and CDR2 YDEGEE. V was cut by 4 bases and J by 5 bases, with 12 bases left in between. The CDR3 is 13 residues long. The CDR3 DNA reads as TGTGCCAGCAGCCTACCGAGCCTTTATGGCTACACCTTC. This codes for CASSLPSLYGYTF. Looking up the rest from reference TRBV5-8 and TRBJ1-2 gives the full variable domain: EAGVTQSPTHLIKTRGQQATLRCSPISGHTSVYWYQQALGLGLQFLLWYDEGEERNRGNFPPRFSGRQFPNYSSELNVNALELEDSALYLCASSLPSLYGYTFGSGTRLTVV.

V is TRBV11-3 and J is TRBJ1-4; TRBD1 is a possible D gene (6 bases). Germline loops: CDR1 SGHNT, CDR2 YENEEA. V lost 5 bases, J lost 7 bases, and 11 bases lay in between. The CDR3 is 13 amino acids. The CDR3 DNA reads as TGTGCCAGCAGCCGAGGGGGGGGTGAAAAACTGTTTTTT. This codes for CASSRGGGEKLFF. Together with reference TRBV11-3 and TRBJ1-4, the CDR3 gives the full variable domain: EAGVVQSPRYKIIEKKQPVAFWCNPISGHNTLYWYLQNLGQGPELLIRYENEEAVDDSQLPKDRFSAERLKGVDSTLKIQPAELGDSAVYLCASSRGGGEKLFFGSGTQLSVL.

The chain uses TRBV5-1 and TRBJ2-1; D possibly corresponds to TRBD1 (5 bases). In germline, CDR1 is SGHRS, CDR2 YFSETQ. Trimming shortened V by 1 base and J by 3 bases, and 8 bases separated the two germline ends. This CDR3 is built from 14 residues. CDR3 nucleotide sequence: TGCGCCAGCAGCTTGCTTCAGGGCTACAATGAGCAGTTCTTC. It yields the protein CASSLLQGYNEQFF.

Here the CDR3 reads CASRAGGIITLLAKNIQYF. The CDR3 bases are TGCGCCAGCAGAGCAGGGGGTATTATCACCCTTTTAGCCAAAAACATTCAGTACTTC. V gene TRBV5-1 combines with J gene TRBJ2-4, with 7 bases aligning to TRBD1. Germline values: CDR1 SGHRS, CDR2 YFSETQ. The CDR3 extends over 19 amino acids. The ends lost 5 bases at V and 0 bases at J; junction bases unmatched: 17. The full variable domain, its missing parts supplied by reference TRBV5-1 and TRBJ2-4, is KAGVTQTPRYLIKTRGQQVTLSCSPISGHRSVSWYQQTPGQGLQFLFEYFSETQRNKGNFPGRFSGRQFSNSRSEMNVSTLELGDSALYLCASRAGGIITLLAKNIQYFGAGTRLSVL.

The chain combines TRBV7-9 with TRBJ2-1, with TRBD2 identical over 7 bases. This CDR3 contains 18 residues. Germline CDR1 is SEHNR and CDR2 is FQNEAQ (reference sequence). The ends lost 1 base at V and 6 bases at J; junction bases unmatched: 15. CDR3 sequence reads: CASSLVPSRERPFNEQFF. DNA for the CDR3: TGTGCCAGCAGCTTAGTTCCCTCGCGGGAGCGTCCCTTCAATGAGCAGTTCTTC.

V usage is TRBV19 and J usage is TRBJ2-7; D possibly corresponds to TRBD1 (8 bases). The CDR3 contains 15 residues. The V and J ends lost 3 bases and 1 base respectively, with 13 bases between them. Germline CDR1 LNHDA, CDR2 SQIVND (reference sequence). The CDR3 DNA sequence: TGTGCCAGTAGTATTTTACAGGGGGGGTCCTACGAGCAGTACTTC. This sequence encodes CASSILQGGSYEQYF.

The chain couples TRBV7-2 to TRBJ1-1; D remains unclear. In germline, CDR1 is SGHTA, CDR2 FQGNSA. The length of the CDR3 is 14 residues. V was trimmed by 0 bases and J by 4 bases, leaving 9 bases between them. Here the CDR3 DNA reads TGTGCCAGCAGCTTAGCCCTCGGGAGCACTGAAGCTTTCTTT. Translation: CASSLALGSTEAFF.

The V and J genes are TRBV4-1 and TRBJ1-2, with 7 bases lining up with TRBD1. Germline CDR1 MGHRA, CDR2 YSYEKL. V shed 2 bases and J 7 bases; nucleotides not matched to a gene: 22. The CDR3 is made up of 19 amino acids. The CDR3 DNA reads TGCGCCAGCAGCCAACTTCTCCGTCGTTCTTCACCACACAGGGGTGGCTACACCTTC. Its protein is CASSQLLRRSSPHRGGYTF.

This chain uses TRBV7-2 with TRBJ1-5; D gene uncertain. Looked up from germline, CDR1 is SGHTA and CDR2 is FQGNSA. CDR3 size: 15 residues. The V gene lost 2 bases and the J gene lost 0 bases, with 8 bases spanning the gap. CDR3 protein: CASSLSPSSNQPQHF. The CDR3 nucleotides read TGTGCCAGCAGCTTATCCCCTTCTAGCAATCAGCCCCAGCATTTT.

This clone has a single count. The rearrangement links TRBV7-8 to TRBJ2-2; the match to TRBD1 covers 9 bases. Germline-derived CDR1 and CDR2 are SGHVS and FQNEAQ. Trimming removed 1 base from V and 4 bases from J; junction bases left unmatched: 7. There are 17 residues in the CDR3. The CDR3 DNA follows: TGTGCCAGCAGCTTAGTAGGTGGGACAGGGATCACCGGGGAGCTGTTTTTT. As protein: CASSLVGGTGITGELFF.

As to this clone: The junction differs from germline at one of its ends, possibly a read error. The V and J genes are TRBV7-7 and TRBJ2-5, with D tentatively TRBD2 (6 bases). This CDR3 has 13 amino acids. Germline V gene lookup returns CDR1 SSHAT and CDR2 FNYEAQ (reference sequence). The CDR3 sequence is CASSPGTLETQYF. CDR3 DNA sequence: TGTGCTAGCAGCCCCGGGACTCTTGAGACCCAGTACTTC. The full variable domain, rest sourced from reference TRBV7-7 and TRBJ2-5, is GAGVSQSPRYKVTKRGQDVTLRCDPISSHATLYWYQQALGQGPEFLTYFNYEAQPDKSGLPSDRFSAERPEGSISTLTIQRTEQRDSAMYRCASSPGTLETQYFGPGTRLLVL.

This chain connects TRBV5-1 to TRBJ2-1; 7 positions agree with TRBD1. The germline CDR1 and CDR2 sequences are SGHRS and YFSETQ. The CDR3 runs to 15 residues. V trimming: 0 bases; J trimming: 8 bases; junction bases outside the gene matches: 8. Here the CDR3 DNA reads TGCGCCAGCAGCTTGGCCGGGCAGGGGGTGTATGAGCAGTTCTTC. Translation: CASSLAGQGVYEQFF.

This clone was seen a single time. The chain links TRBV13 to TRBJ1-6; D remains ambiguous. CDR1 is PRHDT, CDR2 FYEKMQ, per germline (reference sequence). Deletions cut 5 bases from V and 9 bases from J, with 11 bases between. The CDR3 runs to 13 residues. Here the CDR3 reads CASSESGGSPLHF. Here the CDR3 DNA reads TGTGCCAGCAGCGAATCCGGTGGTTCACCCCTCCACTTT.

This chain uses TRBV9 with TRBJ1-3, with 8 bases identical to TRBD1. The germline gives CDR1 SGDLS, CDR2 YYNGEE. CDR3 length equals 15 residues. The J segment lost 4 bases and the V segment lost 3 bases, leaving 6 bases of the junction unmatched. The DNA of the CDR3 is TGTGCCAGCAGCGATCGGACAGGGTGGGGAAACACCATATATTTT. Its protein is CASSDRTGWGNTIYF. Looking up the rest from reference TRBV9 and TRBJ1-3 gives the full variable domain: DSGVTQTPKHLITATGQRVTLRCSPRSGDLSVYWYQQSLDQGLQFLIQYYNGEERAKGNILERFSAQQFPDLHSELNLSSLELGDSALYFCASSDRTGWGNTIYFGEGSWLTVV.

This clone was found a few times. The V call is TRBV27, the J call TRBJ1-1; 8 bases agree with TRBD1. V lost 8 bases, J lost 6 bases, and 17 bases stayed unmatched. The CDR3 totals 16 residues. CDR1 and CDR2 (germline): MNHEY, SMNVEV (reference sequence). In DNA form, the CDR3 reads TGTGCCAGCCTCCCGAGGACAGGGTTGATCCTCTCTGAAGCTTTCTTT. As protein: CASLPRTGLILSEAFF.

The chain employs TRBV10-1 and TRBJ2-7; 10 bases match TRBD2. Germline CDR1 is WNHNN and CDR2 is SYGVQD (reference sequence). The trim removed 9 bases at V and 4 bases at J, leaving 12 bases unmatched. The CDR3 extends over 15 amino acids. CDR3 protein: CARAGIAGGGYEQYF. The CDR3 DNA is TGCGCCAGGGCTGGGATAGCGGGGGGCGGATACGAGCAGTACTTC.

The chain couples TRBV4-3 to TRBJ1-2; 9 nucleotides align to TRBD1. CDR3 size: 20 residues. CDR1 and CDR2 from the germline V gene are LGHNA and YSLEER. The trim removed 0 bases at V and 1 base at J, leaving 15 bases unmatched. The CDR3 spells CASSQDPFGVGTGFNYGYTF. The DNA for the CDR3 is TGCGCCAGCAGCCAAGATCCTTTCGGAGTCGGGACAGGGTTTAACTATGGCTACACCTTC.

The chain links TRBV7-2 to TRBJ2-2, with D possibly matching TRBD1 (6 bases). The germline V and J ends were trimmed by 5 bases and 6 bases, with 16 bases remaining between them. This CDR3 is built from 15 residues. Germline V lookup: CDR1 SGHTA, CDR2 FQGNSA. The CDR3 region has the DNA TGTGCCAGCAGCGGGCAGGGGCCCGTAGCCGGGGAGCTGTTTTTT. Residues: CASSGQGPVAGELFF.

The chain carries TRBV6-6 and TRBJ2-7, with 8 bases lining up with TRBD2. The CDR3 loop spans 16 amino acids. V dropped 0 bases and J dropped 0; count of bases not matched to a gene: 4. Germline assignment: CDR1 MNHNY and CDR2 SVGAGI (reference sequence). The CDR3 DNA follows: TGTGCCAGCAGTTACTCAGGAAGCGGGGGCTCCTACGAGCAGTACTTC. Its protein product is CASSYSGSGGSYEQYF.

V is TRBV18 and J is TRBJ1-4; D remains unclear. The CDR3 consists of 13 residues. With 4 bases removed from V and 6 bases from J, the gap between germline ends came to 9 bases. Per germline, CDR1 KGHSH and CDR2 LQKENI. The CDR3, as DNA: TGTGCCAGCTCACGCTCACGGGATGAAAAACTGTTTTTT. It yields the protein CASSRSRDEKLFF.

The rearrangement joins TRBV15 to TRBJ1-5, with D possibly matching TRBD1 (6 bases). This CDR3 region has 15 residues. Per the germline V gene, CDR1 is LNHNV and CDR2 is YYDKDF (reference sequence). V lost 4 bases and J 2 bases, leaving 12 bases between the germline ends. Written as DNA, the CDR3 is TGTGCCACCAGCACGGGCAGGGGCGGCAATCAGCCCCAGCATTTT. Translating it yields CATSTGRGGNQPQHF.

This chain uses TRBV6-1 with TRBJ2-1, with TRBD1 matching 10 bases. The J segment lost 3 bases and the V segment lost 4 bases, leaving 9 bases of the junction unmatched. Germline V gene sequence: CDR1 MNHNS, CDR2 SASEGT. The CDR3 contains 17 residues. The CDR3 nucleotides are TGTGCCAGCAGTGGGTCTTCCGGGGACAGGGGCTACAATGAGCAGTTCTTC. Translating it yields CASSGSSGDRGYNEQFF.

The chain joins TRBV28 to TRBJ1-1, with a tentative D call TRBD1 (5 bases). Germline loops: CDR1 MDHEN, CDR2 SYDVKM. The V end lost 7 bases, the J end lost 1 base, and 13 bases lay between the germline ends. The CDR3 is 14 residues long. CDR3 nucleotide sequence: TGTGCCAGCATCTCCCAGGGAAGGAACACTGAAGCTTTCTTT. This translates into CASISQGRNTEAFF.

This clone was seen only a few times. The rearrangement uses TRBV7-3 and TRBJ2-1; 8 bases are shared with TRBD2. The CDR3 is made up of 15 amino acids. With 5 bases clipped from V and 3 bases from J, the junction kept 6 bases outside the gene matches. CDR1 and CDR2 from the germline V gene are SGHTA and FQGTGA. CDR3 sequence: CASSVQRGGYNEQFF. The DNA of the CDR3 is TGTGCCAGCAGCGTCCAACGGGGGGGCTACAATGAGCAGTTCTTC.

The chain uses TRBV28 and TRBJ2-1, with 12 nucleotides matching TRBD2. The V gene's germline CDR1 is MDHEN and CDR2 SYDVKM. V shed 5 bases, J shed 7 bases, and the junction held 9 bases outside the gene matches. This CDR3 has 16 residues. CDR3 sequence (DNA): TGTGCCAGCAGTCCCCCGACTAGCGGGAGATTAAATGAGCAGTTCTTC. This encodes CASSPPTSGRLNEQFF.